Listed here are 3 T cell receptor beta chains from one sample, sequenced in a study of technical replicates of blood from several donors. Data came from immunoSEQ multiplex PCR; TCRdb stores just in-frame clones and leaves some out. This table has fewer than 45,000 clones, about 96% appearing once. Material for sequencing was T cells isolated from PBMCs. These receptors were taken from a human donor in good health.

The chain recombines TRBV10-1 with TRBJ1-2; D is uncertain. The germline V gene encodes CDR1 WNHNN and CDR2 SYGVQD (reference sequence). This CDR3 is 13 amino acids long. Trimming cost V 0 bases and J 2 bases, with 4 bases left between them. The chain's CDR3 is CASSESQNYGYTF. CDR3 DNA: TGCGCCAGCAGTGAGTCACAGAACTATGGCTACACCTTC.

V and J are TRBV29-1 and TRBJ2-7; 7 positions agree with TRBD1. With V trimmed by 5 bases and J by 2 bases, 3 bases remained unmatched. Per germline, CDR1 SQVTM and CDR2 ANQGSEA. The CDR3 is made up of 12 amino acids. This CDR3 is CSVPGQTYEQYF. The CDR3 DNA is TGCAGCGTTCCGGGACAGACCTACGAGCAGTACTTC.

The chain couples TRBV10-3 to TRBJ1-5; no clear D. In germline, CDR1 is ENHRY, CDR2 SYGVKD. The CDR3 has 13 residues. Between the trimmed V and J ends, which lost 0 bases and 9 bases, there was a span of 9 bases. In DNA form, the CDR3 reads TGTGCCATCAGTGAGTCGATATCGGTGCCCCAGCATTTT. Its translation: CAISESISVPQHF.